This T cell receptor beta chain was found in a study of blood T cell repertoires in COVID-19. Measured with immunoSEQ multiplex PCR; TCRdb has only the in-frame clones, and not every one. The sample lists about 15,000 clones, about 85% occurring once. Germline CDR1 and CDR2: SGDLS and YYNGEE. The V end was cut by 0 bases, the J end by 2 bases, with 9 bases between. This CDR3 has 15 residues. Sample: peripheral blood. The sequence came from a human donor in a cohort sampled during active COVID-19. This chain joins TRBV9 and TRBJ2-1, with D hard to call. This chain's CDR3 is CASSVGGLTYNEQFF. The DNA for the CDR3 is TGTGCCAGCAGCGTAGGAGGTTTAACCTACAATGAGCAGTTCTTC.